The sequence of this T cell receptor (beta chain) was determined in a study of glioma-infiltrating T cells (dated by TCRdb to about 2016). With regard to the full study: Low-grade gliomas were represented by WHO grade II oligodendrogliomas or astrocytomas, and glioblastomas were represented by WHO grade IV tumors that were sampled at initial rather than recurrent diagnosis. To measure divergence between tissue and blood T-cell populations, each tissue-infiltrating repertoire was compared with the peripheral blood repertoire of the same patient. Three low-grade glioma patients, several primary glioblastoma patients, and three non-glioma patients who contributed non-neoplastic brain tissue made up the paired cohort. Blood libraries targeted about 4- to 11-fold sequencing coverage of 920,000 or so peripheral T cells. Glioma patients received dexamethasone for six or fewer days before surgery. The study sequenced TCR alpha- and beta-chain repertoires from glioma tissue, from non-neoplastic brain tissue and from matched peripheral blood mononuclear cells.

Surgical brain or tumor specimens were cryofrozen in liquid nitrogen immediately after resection, and peripheral blood cells were collected concurrently. The CDR3 spans 12 residues, from the cysteine through the phenylalanine. CDR3 DNA only is kept here, 36 bases in frame from base 1. V is cut by 1 base and J by 8 bases, and the space between the germline ends is 8 bases. Looking up the germline V gene yields CDR1 MGHRA and CDR2 YSYEKL. On the study overall, not on this receptor specifically: Very few CDR3 sequences were shared between tissue and blood, attributed to high CDR3 diversity and limited sampling. Group comparisons rested on small numbers: three non-neoplastic, three low-grade glioma and fewer than 10 glioblastoma patients. In non-neoplastic patients, VJ-independent divergence between tissue and blood fell below expectation, whereas in all gliomas, and especially in low-grade gliomas, the divergence rose above expectation. Patients with low tissue-blood divergence were marked by a signature set of shared blood CDR3 motifs, and this signature set was depleted in highly divergent patients.

This clonotype has only a few counts. It has no known antigen specificity. Base qualities are not recorded, but no much larger clone differs from it by a single base. TCR alpha and beta CDR3 regions were amplified with the iRepertoire nested amplicon-rescue multiplex PCR (arm-PCR) platform from RNA. For one-step reverse transcription and amplification, roughly 100-450 ng of tissue mRNA or PBMC total RNA was used as input. Following bead purification, Illumina adapters were added by a secondary multiplex PCR, and the libraries were gel-purified between 200 and 400 bp. Internal 6-nucleotide barcodes were carried by the libraries and were used for demultiplexing. Libraries were sequenced on an Illumina MiSeq with 2x220 or 2x250 nucleotide paired-end reads. The authors processed their data as follows. Paired reads were merged with FLASH 1.2.11 and aligned to the GRCh37 human genome with BWA-MEM before extracting TRA and TRB reads. For V and J assignment, an IMGT-derived reference of cassette sequences and CDR3 motifs that included pseudogenes was used. Reads were translated in three frames, and productive CDR3s were defined by a C…FGXG motif without stop codons. Unique combinations of V-J cassette pair and CDR3 amino acid sequence were defined as clonotypes. Filtering of reads was based on Hamming distance, with the threshold set by the sequence error rate of each sample in mapped regions. TCRdb handled the public reads itself, with Q25 trimming in fastp and clone calling in MiXCR, and kept productive beta chains. Rows with a matching CDR3 protein are joined into one entry that keeps the most common DNA and genes. These V and J calls are TCRdb output, not the study's own analysis. The sample data list a few hundred thousand distinct CDR3 sequences, and less than 50% of these were observed just once. About 12% of the sample is in the top ten clones.

Recombination connected TRBV4-1 to TRBJ1-2; the D region possibly corresponds to TRBD1 (5 bases align). Sequences were obtained from glioma tissue, nonneoplastic brain tissue, or PBMCs (not recorded which). The sequence was obtained from a human donor with low-grade glioma or glioblastoma, undergoing nonglioma brain surgery, or in good health (not recorded which). Here the CDR3 is given as CASSQGAGGYTF. The DNA sequence is TGCGCCAGCAGCCAAGGAGCAGGGGGCTACACCTTC.